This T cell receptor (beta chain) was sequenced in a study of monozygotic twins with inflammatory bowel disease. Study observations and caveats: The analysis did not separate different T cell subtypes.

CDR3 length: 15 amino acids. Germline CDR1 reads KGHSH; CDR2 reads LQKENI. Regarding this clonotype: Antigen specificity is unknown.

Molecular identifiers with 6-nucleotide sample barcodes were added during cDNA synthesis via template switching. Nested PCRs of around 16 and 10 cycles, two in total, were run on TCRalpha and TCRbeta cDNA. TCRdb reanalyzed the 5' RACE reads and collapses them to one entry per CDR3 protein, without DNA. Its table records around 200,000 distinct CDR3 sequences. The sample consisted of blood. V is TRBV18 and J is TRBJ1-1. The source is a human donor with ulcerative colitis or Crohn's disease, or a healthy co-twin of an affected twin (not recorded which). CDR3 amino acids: CASSPPSVQNTEAFF. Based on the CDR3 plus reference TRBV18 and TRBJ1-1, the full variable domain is NAGVMQNPRHLVRRRGQEARLRCSPMKGHSHVYWYRQLPEEGLKFMVYLQKENIIDESGMPKERFSAEFPKEGPSILRIQQVVRGDSAAYFCASSPPSVQNTEAFFGQGTRLTVV.